The 8 T cell receptor beta chains below all came from one sample that was sequenced in a study of shared T cell receptors in the human thymus. This table comes from immunoSEQ multiplex PCR, and its TCRdb copy is limited to in-frame clones, with some not included. The repertoire consists of about 380,000 clones, with approximately 95% occurring once and the leading ten covering approximately 0.02%. The sample comprised thymocytes. Receptors were obtained from a human donor.

The chain links TRBV28 to TRBJ2-6, with 9 bases identical to TRBD1. The trim removed 2 bases at V and 0 bases at J, leaving 14 bases unmatched. The V gene's germline CDR1 is MDHEN and CDR2 SYDVKM. The CDR3 sequence is 21 residues long. The CDR3 nucleotides read TGTGCCAGCAGTTTAGGCCCGTGGACAGGGGCACCCTACTCTGGGGCCAACGTCCTGACTTTC. Translating gives CASSLGPWTGAPYSGANVLTF.

The chain has TRBV28 and TRBJ2-5; possibly TRBD1 for D (6 bases). CDR3 length: 14 amino acids. V was shortened by 1 base and J by 5 bases, with 11 bases between the two germline ends. CDR1 and CDR2 from the germline V gene are MDHEN and SYDVKM. The CDR3, as DNA: TGTGCCAGCAGTTTATCTGGGGGCGGGGAGACCCAGTACTTC. Amino acid sequence: CASSLSGGGETQYF.

The gene calls are TRBV10-1 and TRBJ2-1; 8 bases are a match to TRBD2. The germline V gene has CDR1 WNHNN and CDR2 SYGVQD (reference sequence). V shed 4 bases, J shed 3 bases, and the junction held 5 bases outside the gene matches. The CDR3 has 15 amino acids. This chain's CDR3 is CASSGASGLYNEQFF. In nucleotides, the CDR3 is TGCGCCAGCAGTGGGGCTAGCGGGCTCTACAATGAGCAGTTCTTC.

V is TRBV30 and J is TRBJ1-2; D unclear. The CDR3 length is 14 residues. Deletions cut 0 bases from V and 3 bases from J, with 11 bases between. The germline gives CDR1 GTSNPN, CDR2 SVGIG (reference sequence). The CDR3 reads CAWSVFRGYYGYTF. CDR3 sequence (DNA): TGTGCCTGGAGTGTGTTTAGAGGGTACTATGGCTACACCTTC.

This chain connects TRBV10-1 to TRBJ2-7; 16 positions match TRBD2. Germline V gene sequence: CDR1 WNHNN, CDR2 SYGVQD (reference sequence). With 2 bases clipped from V and 3 bases from J, the junction kept 13 bases outside the gene matches. This CDR3 has 20 amino acids. The CDR3 DNA reads as TGCGCCAGCAGTGAGCCCCCGGGACTAGCGGGAGGGTCAGGAAACTACGAGCAGTACTTC. Translating gives CASSEPPGLAGGSGNYEQYF.

The V gene is TRBV7-9, the J gene TRBJ1-1; tentatively, D is TRBD1 (6 bases). The CDR3 covers 14 residues. In germline, CDR1 is SEHNR, CDR2 FQNEAQ (reference sequence). V gave up 6 bases and J gave up 6 bases, with 17 bases separating them. The CDR3 DNA is TGTGCCAGCAGGCAACAGGGAAGGGTCGCTGAAGCTTTCTTT. This encodes CASRQQGRVAEAFF. The full variable domain, rest sourced from reference TRBV7-9 and TRBJ1-1, is DTGVSQNPRHKITKRGQNVTFRCDPISEHNRLYWYRQTLGQGPEFLTYFQNEAQLEKSRLLSDRFSAERPKGSFSTLEIQRTEQGDSAMYLCASRQQGRVAEAFFGQGTRLTVV.

V is TRBV18 and J is TRBJ1-2; 8 bases map to TRBD1. The V and J ends lost 3 bases and 0 bases, in that order; junction bases with no gene match: 15. The CDR3 has 19 residues. CDR1 and CDR2 (germline): KGHSH, LQKENI. Here the CDR3 DNA reads TGTGCCAGCTCACCCGACTACCCTGGACAGGGACCCTCTAACTATGGCTACACCTTC. Its protein is CASSPDYPGQGPSNYGYTF.

The chain carries TRBV6-5 and TRBJ2-1; D may be TRBD2 (5 bases). This CDR3 spans 15 amino acids. The ends were cut back, 6 bases at V and 0 bases at J, with 12 bases in the middle. The V gene's germline CDR1 is MNHEY and CDR2 SVGAGI. The CDR3, as DNA: TGTGCCAGCAGGCCACAAACTAGCTCCTACAATGAGCAGTTCTTC. This codes for CASRPQTSSYNEQFF.